This TCR beta chain was observed in a study of T cells after posttransplantation cyclophosphamide. General study points: Tissue-infiltrating T cells from skin or gut overlapped little with blood T cells. Donor-recipient repertoire similarity was low at 1-2 months, rising over year one.

Details on this clone: Its target is unknown.

Sequencing used immunoSEQ multiplex PCR; TCRdb keeps in-frame clones, though not all of them. Among 15,000 to 20,000 clones, 60% to 80% were seen once, and the ten largest hold approximately 29%. This CDR3 region has 16 residues. Per the germline V gene, CDR1 is LGHNA and CDR2 is YSLEER. V was pared by 1 base and J by 3 bases, with 8 bases of the junction left unmatched. Treatment was busulfan-fludarabine conditioning, a marrow graft, and cyclophosphamide on days +3 and +4. The sequence came from a female patient in her forties or fifties who received an allogeneic stem cell transplant from a related donor, was CMV-positive, and had no GVHD. Some T cells may possibly be graft donor cells. The specimen comprised CD8+ T cells sorted from PBMCs, sampled about 1,900 days after a stem cell transplant with posttransplant cyclophosphamide. The rearrangement joins TRBV4-3 to TRBJ1-2; 7 bases are shared with TRBD1. The CDR3 spells CASSQGVDREDYGYTF. The DNA for the CDR3 is TGCGCCAGCAGCCAAGGTGTAGACAGGGAAGACTATGGCTACACCTTC.